This T cell receptor beta chain appears in the sequencing data of a study of naive and memory T cell subsets. Study-wide findings and caveats: Far more TCRs reportedly came from tuberculin skin test site biopsies.

This clonotype was counted a few times. The antigen remains unidentified. Treatment indicated: skin biopsy from PPD injection site in Mantoux-positive individual. A UMI-containing oligonucleotide was joined by 3' ligation to the TCR cDNA template. Tuberculin skin test biopsies were taken where PPD was injected in Mantoux-positive people. Ligated cDNA underwent four rounds of PCR with nested alpha and beta constant region primers and SP2. One entry per CDR3 protein results from TCRdb running MiXCR on the UMI-ligation and nested PCR reads. This table holds under 35,000 distinct CDR3 sequences, 5.5% to 7.5% found once. Germline V gene data show CDR1 as MNHNS and CDR2 as SASEGT. The CDR3 covers 12 residues. The V and J ends lost 7 bases and 8 bases respectively, with 14 bases between them.

V gene TRBV6-1 combines with J gene TRBJ1-2; D gene ambiguous. The TCR was taken from an adult in good health. The starting material was skin, obtained from a tuberculin skin test site. Here the CDR3 DNA reads TGTGCCAGCAACGCCCTAGGCTCCGGCTACACCTTC. Amino acid sequence: CASNALGSGYTF.